Listed here is a single T cell receptor (beta chain). The data were taken from a study of blood T cell repertoires in COVID-19. Looking at the study overall: Samples representing acute and convalescent COVID-19 were sourced from the United States, Italy and Spain. PBMCs, B-cell-depleted T cells, or T cells provided the cDNA or gDNA that made up the material.

In the original processing: Scientists estimated how many nucleated cells there were by amplifying reference gene primers. Assay: immunoSEQ multiplex PCR; the TCRdb copy retains only in-frame clones and omits some. That table is the source of V, J and clone size, and D and trimming were worked out from the DNA. Counted here are 160,000 or so clones, around nine tenths occurring once; the ten biggest clones make up under 2.5%. The sequence came from a woman between 65 and 79 years old with acute or convalescent COVID-19. Sequencing input: peripheral blood.

For the CDR3, the DNA is TGTGCCAGCAGTGAACCCAGGGCTACTGAAGCTTTCTTT. Residues: CASSEPRATEAFF. This chain links TRBV25-1 with TRBJ1-1, with D possibly matching TRBD1 (5 bases). CDR3 length: 13 residues. Germline V gene data show CDR1 as MGHDK and CDR2 as SYGVNS. V shed 2 bases and J shed 5 bases, with 9 bases lying between them.